This T cell receptor (beta chain) is drawn from a study of T cells after yellow fever vaccination. TCRdb passed the 5' RACE reads through MiXCR, listing each CDR3 protein once. This table has fewer than 500,000 distinct CDR3 sequences, around 20% appearing once. Trimming stripped 1 base from V and 1 base from J, with 20 bases between. Germline values: CDR1 PRHDT, CDR2 FYEKMQ (reference sequence). The CDR3 spans 18 residues. The TCR comes from a man aged 18 to 30 who received the YFV17D yellow fever vaccine. This chain uses TRBV13 with TRBJ2-7, with D possibly matching TRBD1 (5 bases). Here the sequenced sample was PBMCs, taken before the yellow fever booster vaccination. The CDR3 nucleotides read TGTGCCAGCAGCTTAGACAGGCCGGACCGGCGGATGTCCTACGAGCAGTACTTC. Translation: CASSLDRPDRRMSYEQYF.